This is a list of T cell receptor beta chains from one sample in a study of shared clonotypes between healthy human individuals. The assay was immunoSEQ multiplex PCR, and TCRdb's table has in-frame clones only and misses some. The sample includes around 2.5 million clones, approximately 93% of them seen just once. Source material: naive CD4+ T cells from PBMCs. The source of these receptors is a man aged 18 to 29 in good health. Some clones in this sample may be carry-over from other donors' samples. Each CDR3 is given with its conserved first and last residue. The D gene is left open where the match is weak. For some rows the clone size is stated as once, few or many, or as a class when expanded; others skip it.

.,TRBD2,TRBJ2-2,TRBV5-1,TGCGCCAGCAGCGCGCCACTAGCGGGAGGGGGCACCGGGGAGCTGTTTTTT,CASSAPLAGGGTGELFF
.,.,TRBJ1-1,TRBV19,TGTGCCAGTAGTATGACGGGGCGCGGAACTGAAGCTTTCTTT,CASSMTGRGTEAFF
.,.,TRBJ1-3,TRBV7-6,TGTGCCAGCAGCCTAGGTCAACCTTTCTCTGGAAACACCATATATTTT,CASSLGQPFSGNTIYF
.,.,TRBJ1-3,TRBV27,TGTGCCAGCGGGGTCCTCTCTGGAAACACCATATATTTT,CASGVLSGNTIYF
.,.,TRBJ2-1,TRBV19,TGTGCCAGTAGTATAAGTGGGGGGTCCAATGAGCAGTTCTTC,CASSISGGSNEQFF
.,.,TRBJ2-5,TRBV13,TGTGCCAGCAGCTTAAGGGACCCGGGGGAGACCCAGTACTTC,CASSLRDPGETQYF
.,.,TRBJ1-2,TRBV28,TGTGCCAGCAGTTTCGGCGCCTCTAACTATGGCTACACCTTC,CASSFGASNYGYTF
once,TRBD1,TRBJ2-5,TRBV6-5,TGTGCCAGCAGTTACTCTGCCAGGGGGCTGGGAGAGACCCAGTACTTC,CASSYSARGLGETQYF
.,TRBD2,TRBJ2-7,TRBV5-1,TGCGCCAGCAGTCTAGCGGCCAACGACGAGCAGTACTTC,CASSLAANDEQYF
.,TRBD2,TRBJ2-1,TRBV2,TGTGCCAGCAAGGCTAGCGGGGGGGCGGGTGAGCAGTTCTTC,CASKASGGAGEQFF
.,TRBD2,TRBJ2-7,TRBV7-2,TGTGCCAGCAGCTTAGCGCGAGTGGCGGGAGTCTACGAGCAGTACTTC,CASSLARVAGVYEQYF
.,TRBD2,TRBJ2-3,TRBV5-1,TGCGCCAGCAGCTCGACTAGCGGGAGGGGGGCTAGCACAGATACGCAGTATTTT,CASSSTSGRGASTDTQYF
.,TRBD1,TRBJ1-4,TRBV9,TGTGCCAGCAGCGTAGACAGGGGAGGTGAAAAACTGTTTTTT,CASSVDRGGEKLFF
.,.,TRBJ2-7,TRBV14,TGTGCCAGCAGCCAAGAGGCCCTCGGACAGCGACTCCCCTACGAGCAGTACTTC,CASSQEALGQRLPYEQYF
.,.,TRBJ1-4,TRBV4-1,TGCGCCAGCAGCCCAAGCTCGCCCAGGGGTTCCTGGGGGCCTAATGAAAAACTGTTTTTT,CASSPSSPRGSWGPNEKLFF
.,.,TRBJ2-7,TRBV5-1,TGCGCCAGCAGTACTCGGGGGAGCGGAGCCTCCTACGAGCAGTACTTC,CASSTRGSGASYEQYF
.,TRBD1,TRBJ1-1,TRBV5-6,TGTGCCAGCAGCTCTCTTCGGGGCAGGGGGGTGCACACTGAAGCTTTCTTT,CASSSLRGRGVHTEAFF
.,.,TRBJ2-7,TRBV28,TGTGCCAGCAGCTCAGGACAGACAGTCTACGAGCAGTACTTC,CASSSGQTVYEQYF
.,.,TRBJ1-2,TRBV28,TGTGCCAGCAGTTTAGCCGCCAACTATGGCTACACCTTC,CASSLAANYGYTF
.,.,TRBJ2-7,TRBV28,TGTGCCAGCAGAACCTCCCCAGCGTACGAGCAGTACTTC,CASRTSPAYEQYF
.,TRBD1,TRBJ2-5,TRBV6-6,TGTGCCAGCAGTTACGGGACAGGGGGCCAGACCCAGTACTTC,CASSYGTGGQTQYF
.,.,TRBJ2-5,TRBV5-1,TGCGCCAGCAGCTTCTACGGGGCTGAGGGAGAGACCCAGTACTTC,CASSFYGAEGETQYF
.,TRBD2,TRBJ2-5,TRBV5-4,TGTGCCAGCAGCCCCCGAAGCGGGAGCTCCCAAGAGACCCAGTACTTC,CASSPRSGSSQETQYF
.,TRBD2,TRBJ2-1,TRBV18,TGTGCCAGCTCACCAATCAGCGGGGGCTCCTACAATGAGCAGTTCTTC,CASSPISGGSYNEQFF
.,TRBD1,TRBJ2-7,TRBV19,TGTGCCAGTAGTCCACAGGGGGTAAGCTACGAGCAGTACTTC,CASSPQGVSYEQYF
.,TRBD1,TRBJ2-7,TRBV9,TGTGCCAGGGACAGGCTAACCTACGAGCAGTACTTC,CARDRLTYEQYF
once,.,TRBJ2-1,TRBV7-2,TGTGCCAGCAGCTTACCATGGGAGCGATTAACCTACAATGAGCAGTTCTTC,CASSLPWERLTYNEQFF
.,.,TRBJ2-2,TRBV9,TGTGCCAGCAGCGTAAACTGGAGTTACACCGGGGAGCTGTTTTTT,CASSVNWSYTGELFF
.,.,TRBJ1-4,TRBV15,TGTGCCACCAGCAGCCGGGCGGGCGAAAAACTGTTTTTT,CATSSRAGEKLFF
.,.,TRBJ2-5,TRBV11-3,TGTGCCAGCAGCCATGGGCTCGGGGGTACTTTGGAGACCCAGTACTTC,CASSHGLGGTLETQYF
.,TRBD1,TRBJ2-4,TRBV11-2,TGTGCCAGCAGCCGGGGGACAGGGGGTGTCAACATTCAGTACTTC,CASSRGTGGVNIQYF
.,.,TRBJ1-1,TRBV5-4,TGTGCCAGCAGCGGGGTAGGGCTGAACACTGAAGCTTTCTTT,CASSGVGLNTEAFF
.,TRBD2,TRBJ2-1,TRBV5-8,TGTGCCAGCAGCTTGCGGCTAGCGGGACCCAATGAGCAGTTCTTC,CASSLRLAGPNEQFF
.,TRBD2,TRBJ2-2,TRBV28,TGTGCCAGCAGTTTCCACGGACTAGGCACCGGGGAGCTGTTTTTT,CASSFHGLGTGELFF
.,.,TRBJ1-2,TRBV30,TGTGCCTGGAGTGTAACCCCACCGGGGTTTAGGTATGGCTACACCTTC,CAWSVTPPGFRYGYTF
.,.,TRBJ2-3,TRBV5-4,TGTGCCAGCAGCCTCCGGGACCGTAGCACAGATACGCAGTATTTT,CASSLRDRSTDTQYF
.,.,TRBJ1-1,TRBV28,TGTGCCAGCAGTTCGGCCAGTTACAACACTGAAGCTTTCTTT,CASSSASYNTEAFF
once,.,TRBJ2-7,TRBV30,TGTGCCTGGAGGCCAACAAAATATTACGAGCAGTACTTC,CAWRPTKYYEQYF
.,.,TRBJ1-1,TRBV15,TGTGCCACCAGCTCAACCTACGGAGGCCCTGGGACTGAAGCTTTCTTT,CATSSTYGGPGTEAFF
once,.,TRBJ2-7,TRBV5-1,TGCGCCAGCAGCTTACTTCCCGGTTACGAGCAGTACTTC,CASSLLPGYEQYF
once,TRBD2,TRBJ2-2,TRBV6-5,TGTGCCAGCAGTTACTCGGGGACTAGTAACACCGGGGAGCTGTTTTTT,CASSYSGTSNTGELFF
.,.,TRBJ2-1,TRBV7-2,TGTGCCAGCAGCCAGAGCCGACTCGATTTCAACAATGAGCAGTTCTTC,CASSQSRLDFNNEQFF
.,.,TRBJ2-5,TRBV28,TGTGCCAGCAGTTTCGGGGGGCCCCAAGAGACCCAGTACTTC,CASSFGGPQETQYF
.,.,TRBJ1-3,TRBV7-2,TGTGCCAGCACCCAGGGTGTTGGAAACACCATATATTTT,CASTQGVGNTIYF
once,.,TRBJ2-5,TRBV10-3,TGTGCCATCAGTGAGGGGGGACCTCAAGAGACCCAGTACTTC,CAISEGGPQETQYF
.,.,TRBJ2-3,TRBV11-2,TGTGCCAGCAGCTTCTCCCTTCTCACAGATACGCAGTATTTT,CASSFSLLTDTQYF
.,.,TRBJ2-5,TRBV2,TGTGCCAGCACAAAGCTCCCACCCGCACAAGAGACCCAGTACTTC,CASTKLPPAQETQYF
.,TRBD2,TRBJ2-7,TRBV27,TGTGCCAGCAGTTTATTACTAGCGGGAGGTATCTACGAGCAGTACTTC,CASSLLLAGGIYEQYF
once,.,TRBJ2-3,TRBV6-5,TGTGCCAGCGGGCCGGGGAAAGATACGCAGTATTTT,CASGPGKDTQYF
once,.,TRBJ1-2,TRBV29-1,TGCAGCGTTATCAGGGGCTCAAGCTATGGCTACACCTTC,CSVIRGSSYGYTF
.,TRBD2,TRBJ2-7,TRBV7-2,TGTGCCAGCAGCTTAAGACTAGCGGGAGCAGACGAGCAGTACTTC,CASSLRLAGADEQYF
.,.,TRBJ2-2,TRBV10-3,TGTGCCATCAGTGTGGTAAAGGGTACGAACACCGGGGAGCTGTTTTTT,CAISVVKGTNTGELFF
.,.,TRBJ2-7,TRBV6-5,TGTGCCAGCAGTTACTCTACAGTAATCTCTTCCGAGCAGTACTTC,CASSYSTVISSEQYF